The rows below give T cell receptor beta chains drawn from one sample of a study of T cell repertoires in cytomegalovirus infection. Each CDR3 protein gets one entry after TCRdb re-called the reads with MiXCR. The table lists about 570,000 distinct CDR3 sequences, under 45% of them singletons. The antigens these receptors bind are not known. The sequences come from cultured PBMCs, collected from culture after CMV antigen stimulation. Source of these receptors: a human donor in good health (CMV status not recorded). Some clones in this sample may be carry-over from other donors' samples. CDR3s leave out the opening cysteine and the closing phenylalanine or tryptophan. Clone size appears in some rows only: once, few, many, or a class for an expanded clone.

v_gene	abundance	len	j_gene	CDR3aa
TRBV6-4	.	10	TRBJ2-7	ASSEHCCEQY
TRBV7-6	.	13	TRBJ2-7	ASSLFGGGLGEQY
TRBV20-1	once	13	TRBJ2-1	SGLAGSRGYNEQF
TRBV29-1	.	12	TRBJ2-5	SVGTSGFAGTQY
TRBV12-3/TRBV12-4	.	13	TRBJ2-2	ASRKFGANTGELF
TRBV7-9	.	12	TRBJ1-2	ASRLDRGIYGYT
TRBV11-1	.	12	TRBJ1-3	ASSPYRSGNTIY
TRBV29-1	.	10	TRBJ1-1	SGNRGNTEAF
TRBV12-3/TRBV12-4	.	11	TRBJ2-1	ASSNSTGNEQF
TRBV7-9	.	16	TRBJ2-1	ASRGASGYPTRYNEQF
TRBV7-2	few	11	TRBJ2-3	ASSPPYQDTQY
TRBV19	.	13	TRBJ1-3	ASRKTGVTGNTIY
TRBV7-9	few	14	TRBJ1-5	ASSLDVGGARQPQH
TRBV7-9	.	14	TRBJ1-2	ASSLRSSSQGMGYT
TRBV5-1	few	13	TRBJ2-7	ASSFGLAGGTEQY
TRBV11-2	few	11	TRBJ2-7	ASSTGPHYEQY
TRBV9	.	13	TRBJ2-1	ASGPVGEPRNEQF
TRBV6-2/TRBV6-3	.	12	TRBJ2-7	ASSSGAAGEEQY
TRBV30	.	14	TRBJ1-6	AWSVLPLGGSSPLH
TRBV20-1	.	13	TRBJ2-1	SAVRPGNSYNEQF
TRBV4-2	.	14	TRBJ2-7	ASSHLSGGSPYEQY
TRBV7-6	few	12	TRBJ2-1	ASSATDRNNEQF
TRBV6-2/TRBV6-3	.	13	TRBJ2-5	ASSYRGGRQETQY
TRBV5-4	once	14	TRBJ2-1	ASSINRGGWGNEQF
TRBV7-9	few	16	TRBJ2-5	ASSLNPVNSGTEETQY
TRBV4-1	.	13	TRBJ2-3	ASSQGGWSADTQY
TRBV7-2	.	14	TRBJ2-2	ASSLAGQGATGELF
TRBV5-6	few	13	TRBJ2-7	ASSFVASGGYEQY
TRBV7-8	.	11	TRBJ2-7	ASSYENFYEQY
TRBV27	once	15	TRBJ2-3	ASSLLRRGPRGDTQY
TRBV6-1	few	13	TRBJ1-1	ASKTGSALNTEAF
TRBV27	.	17	TRBJ2-3	ASSSISQTSWGVTDTQY
TRBV12-3/TRBV12-4	.	13	TRBJ2-5	ASSNPGGALETQY
TRBV6-5	once	10	TRBJ2-7	ASYGAAGEQY
TRBV7-9	.	13	TRBJ2-1	ASAVRDRVYNEQF
TRBV12-3/TRBV12-4	.	9	TRBJ2-1	ASSELGEQF
TRBV27	few	11	TRBJ2-4	ASIRLAKNIQY
TRBV6-1	.	14	TRBJ2-7	ASSGRQGAFNGEQY
TRBV5-4	.	15	TRBJ2-5	ASSKGLAGGTQETQY
TRBV24-1	once	14	TRBJ2-3	ATSEAPLGPTDTQY
TRBV7-8	few	12	TRBJ2-2	ASSLRWGAGELF
TRBV29-1	few	13	TRBJ2-3	SVVEDSAPGDTQY
TRBV7-9	.	14	TRBJ1-4	AINAAGVATNEKLF
TRBV6-6	.	13	TRBJ2-1	ASSYQAGGVYEQF
TRBV12-3/TRBV12-4	.	16	TRBJ1-3	ASRRGRRGISSGNTTY
TRBV11-2	.	11	TRBJ1-1	ASSLVPGTEAF
TRBV10-3	.	15	TRBJ2-1	AISEWGREDGNNEQF
TRBV28	few	10	TRBJ1-1	ASGSTTTEAF
TRBV12-3/TRBV12-4	.	15	TRBJ2-1	ASSSTFRELLSGEQF
TRBV15	.	13	TRBJ2-3	ATHAPLRDGFPPY